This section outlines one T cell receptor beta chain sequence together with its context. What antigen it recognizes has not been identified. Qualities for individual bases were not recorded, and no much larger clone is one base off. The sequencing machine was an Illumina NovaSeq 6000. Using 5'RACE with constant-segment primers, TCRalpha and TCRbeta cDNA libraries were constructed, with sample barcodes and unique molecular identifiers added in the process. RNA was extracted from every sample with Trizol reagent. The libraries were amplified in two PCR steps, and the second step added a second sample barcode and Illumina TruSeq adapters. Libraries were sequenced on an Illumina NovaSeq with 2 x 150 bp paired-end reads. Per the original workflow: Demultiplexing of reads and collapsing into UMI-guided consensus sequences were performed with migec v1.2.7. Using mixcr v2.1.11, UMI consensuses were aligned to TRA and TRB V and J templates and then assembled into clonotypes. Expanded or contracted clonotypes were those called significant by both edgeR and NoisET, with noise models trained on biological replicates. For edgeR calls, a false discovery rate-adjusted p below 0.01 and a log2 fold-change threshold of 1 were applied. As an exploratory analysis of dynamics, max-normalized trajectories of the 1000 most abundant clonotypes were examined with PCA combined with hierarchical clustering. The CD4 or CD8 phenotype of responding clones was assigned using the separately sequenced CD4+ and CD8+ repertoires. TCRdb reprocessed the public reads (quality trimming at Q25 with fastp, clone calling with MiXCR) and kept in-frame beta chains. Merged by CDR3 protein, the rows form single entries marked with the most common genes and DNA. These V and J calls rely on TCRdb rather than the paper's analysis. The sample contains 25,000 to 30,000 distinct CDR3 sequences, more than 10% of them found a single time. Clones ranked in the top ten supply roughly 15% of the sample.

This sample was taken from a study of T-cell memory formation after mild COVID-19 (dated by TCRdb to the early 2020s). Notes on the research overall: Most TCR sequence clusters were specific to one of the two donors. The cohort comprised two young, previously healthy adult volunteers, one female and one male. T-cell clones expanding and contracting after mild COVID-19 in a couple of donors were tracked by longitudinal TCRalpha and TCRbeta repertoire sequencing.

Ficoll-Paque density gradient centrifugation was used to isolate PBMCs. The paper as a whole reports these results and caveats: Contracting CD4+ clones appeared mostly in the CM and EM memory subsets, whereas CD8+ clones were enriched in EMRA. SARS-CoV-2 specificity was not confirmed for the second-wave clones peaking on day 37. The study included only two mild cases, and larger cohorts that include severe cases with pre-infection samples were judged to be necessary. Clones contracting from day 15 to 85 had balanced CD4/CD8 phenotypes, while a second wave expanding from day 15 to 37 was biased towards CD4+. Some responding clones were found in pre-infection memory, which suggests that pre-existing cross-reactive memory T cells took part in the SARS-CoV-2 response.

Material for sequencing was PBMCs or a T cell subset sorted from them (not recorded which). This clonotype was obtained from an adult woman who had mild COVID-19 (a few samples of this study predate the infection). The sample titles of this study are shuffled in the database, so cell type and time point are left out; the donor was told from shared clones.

The DNA is TGTGCCAGCAGCCAAGAAGTAGGGGCCAAGGTTGGAGGCTACACCTTC. Its amino acids are CASSQEVGAKVGGYTF. The chain joins TRBV3-1 to TRBJ1-2, and possibly TRBD1, on 5 matching bases. Counted from cysteine to phenylalanine, this CDR3 has 16 amino acids. Only CDR3 DNA remains: 48 bases, in frame from the first base. The germline V gene (reference sequence) specifies LGHDT as CDR1 and YNNKEL as CDR2. At the junction V is shortened by 0 bases and J by 8 bases, with 19 bases in between. The full variable domain, completed from the reference TRBV3-1 and TRBJ1-2 proteins outside the CDR3, reads DTAVSQTPKYLVTQMGNDKSIKCEQNLGHDTMYWYKQDSKKFLKIMFSYNNKELIINETVPNRFSPKSPDKAHLNLHINSLELGDSAVYFCASSQEVGAKVGGYTFGSGTRLTVV.